The sequence of this TCR beta chain was determined in a study of T cell clonotyping in hematopoietic cell transplantation. TCRdb keeps only in-frame clones here, not all; method: immunoSEQ multiplex PCR. Altogether about 41,000 clones are present, approximately 81% being singletons, with the ten largest covering around 2.9%. Time point reported: recipient sample about 28 days before transplant, after cytoreduction. The CDR3 runs 15 residues. The source was peripheral blood mononuclear cells, collected before stem cell transplant. This clonotype originated in a man in his 60s with acute myeloid leukemia. Some clones in this sample may be carry-over from other donors' samples. The chain uses TRBV21-1 and TRBJ1-1. TRBV21-1 is marked as a pseudogene. CDR3 sequence reads: CASGKLGGPSTEAFF. The CDR3 DNA is TGTGCCAGCGGAAAACTCGGAGGGCCGAGCACTGAAGCTTTCTTT.